The 32 T cell receptor beta chains given below trace back to one sample, sequenced in a study of blood T cell repertoires in COVID-19. Assay: immunoSEQ multiplex PCR; the TCRdb copy retains only in-frame clones and omits some. The table has 60,000 to 70,000 clones, approximately 83% seen once; the top ten hold almost 1.5%. The specimen was peripheral blood. The source is a woman in her sixties or seventies with acute or convalescent COVID-19.

This chain connects TRBV2 to TRBJ2-1; D is uncertain. This CDR3 has 14 amino acids. Per the germline V gene, CDR1 is SNHLY and CDR2 is FYNNEI. V lost 8 bases and J 1 base, leaving 12 bases between the germline ends. In DNA form, the CDR3 reads TGTGCCAGCCGCCAGATCCTGTCCTACAATGAGCAGTTCTTC. Translation gives CASRQILSYNEQFF.

This clone was recorded once. This chain joins TRBV20-1 and TRBJ2-1; no definite D call. V shed 3 bases and J shed 0 bases, with 12 bases lying between them. The CDR3 runs to 15 residues. The germline gives CDR1 DFQATT, CDR2 SNEGSKA (reference sequence). The CDR3 here is CSASNRRISYNEQFF. CDR3 in DNA: TGCAGTGCTAGTAATCGGCGGATCTCCTACAATGAGCAGTTCTTC.

The chain couples TRBV6-6 to TRBJ2-2, with 7 bases aligning to TRBD1. Trimming removed 5 bases from V and 0 bases from J; junction bases left unmatched: 9. Germline V gene sequence: CDR1 MNHNY, CDR2 SVGAGI (reference sequence). CDR3 length: 17 residues. As DNA, the CDR3 is TGTGCCAGCAGTCGGATTGGGACAGCCGCGAACACCGGGGAGCTGTTTTTT. Encoded protein: CASSRIGTAANTGELFF.

About this clone: One end of the junction does not line up with germline, which may come from a read error. The V gene is TRBV7-9, the J gene TRBJ2-7, with 11 nucleotides matching TRBD2. This CDR3 has 14 amino acids. Looked up from germline, CDR1 is SEHNR and CDR2 is FQNEAQ (reference sequence). This chain's CDR3 is CASSLAGGSYEQYF. The CDR3 DNA is TGTGCCAGCAGCCTAGCGGGGGGATCCTACGAGCAGTACTTC.

In this sample, this clone turned up a few times. DNA of the CDR3: TGTGCCAGCAGCATAGGGGGCTATTCACCCCTCCACTTT. Encoded protein: CASSIGGYSPLHF. The chain joins TRBV7-8 to TRBJ1-6; 7 bases align to TRBD1. With 5 bases clipped from V and 8 bases from J, the junction kept 3 bases outside the gene matches. This CDR3 has 13 residues. The V gene's germline CDR1 is SGHVS and CDR2 FQNEAQ.

The chain has TRBV19 and TRBJ1-2; perhaps TRBD1 as D (5 bases). CDR1 and CDR2 (germline): LNHDA, SQIVND (reference sequence). Trimming removed 10 bases from V and 6 bases from J, with 21 bases in between. There are 14 residues in the CDR3. The CDR3 sequence: CATRPERRAHGYTF. As DNA, the CDR3 is TGTGCCACTAGACCCGAACGCAGGGCCCATGGCTACACCTTC.

The chain recombines TRBV5-4 with TRBJ1-2; 7 nucleotides align to TRBD1. The length of the CDR3 is 17 residues. Germline CDR1 is SGHNT and CDR2 is YYREEE (reference sequence). The junction had 20 bases not matched to a gene; V was cut back by 4 bases and J by 8 bases. CDR3 bases: TGTGCCAGCAGCCCAACAACTACGGGCTCAGGGGGATGGGGCTACACCTTC. This encodes CASSPTTTGSGGWGYTF.

The V gene is TRBV5-1, the J gene TRBJ2-3, with 9 bases matching TRBD1. CDR1 SGHRS and CDR2 YFSETQ come from the germline V gene. The length of the CDR3 is 15 residues. J gave up 0 bases and V 7 bases, and 6 bases lay outside the gene matches. The CDR3 sequence is CASGYRGQSTDTQYF. CDR3 DNA: TGCGCCAGCGGCTACAGGGGGCAAAGCACAGATACGCAGTATTTT.

This chain connects TRBV6-5 to TRBJ1-4; TRBD1 aligns across 7 bases. The germline V gene has CDR1 MNHEY and CDR2 SVGAGI. J lost 8 bases, V lost 7 bases, and 10 bases had no gene match. The CDR3 length is 14 residues. The CDR3 sequence: CASIIQGQTEKLFF. The DNA of the CDR3 is TGTGCCAGCATTATACAGGGGCAGACAGAAAAACTGTTTTTT.

CDR3 nucleotide sequence: TGTGCCAGCAGTTTCTCAGGGACAGATACGCAGTATTTT. Amino acid sequence: CASSFSGTDTQYF. This chain uses TRBV12-3 or TRBV12-4 with TRBJ2-3, with D possibly matching TRBD1 (5 bases). Trimming removed 3 bases from V and 3 bases from J, with 7 bases in between. There are 13 residues in the CDR3.

Only a few counts were recorded for this clone. The chain recombines TRBV27 with TRBJ1-2; 10 bases map to TRBD1. Trimming at V came to 5 bases and at J to 6 bases, leaving 9 bases not matched to a gene. Germline V lookup: CDR1 MNHEY, CDR2 SMNVEV (reference sequence). The CDR3 spans 15 residues. As DNA, the CDR3 is TGTGCCAGCAGTACCCGGACAGGGGGGTGGGATGGCTACACCTTC. It yields the protein CASSTRTGGWDGYTF.

This clone was detected only a few times. The genes are TRBV18 and TRBJ1-1; no firm D call. Per germline, CDR1 KGHSH and CDR2 LQKENI. Trimming stripped 3 bases from V and 2 bases from J, with 4 bases between. The length of the CDR3 is 12 residues. For the CDR3, the DNA is TGTGCCAGCTCACCTCTAAACACTGAAGCTTTCTTT. This codes for CASSPLNTEAFF.

This rearrangement joins TRBV7-5 to TRBJ2-1; TRBD2 is the table's D call and was not checked against the DNA. TRBV7-5 is assigned pseudogene status. The CDR3 extends over 22 amino acids. CDR3 in amino acids: CARSSNHVSSGTSAFSYNEQFF. In nucleotides, the CDR3 is TGTGCCAGAAGCTCGAATCACGTGAGTTCCGGGACTAGCGCCTTTTCCTACAATGAGCAGTTCTTC.

The chain couples TRBV29-1 to TRBJ1-2, with D perhaps TRBD1 (5 bases). V was pared by 4 bases and J by 0 bases, with 9 bases between. The CDR3 contains 13 residues. Looked up from germline, CDR1 is SQVTM and CDR2 is ANQGSEA. The CDR3 nucleotides read TGCAGCGTTGGTAGCAGGGCTAACTATGGCTACACCTTC. Translating gives CSVGSRANYGYTF.

The rearrangement links TRBV6-5 to TRBJ1-1; the D gene is possibly TRBD1 (5 bases). The germline V gene encodes CDR1 MNHEY and CDR2 SVGAGI. Trimming took 4 bases from V and 4 from J, leaving 13 bases between them. This CDR3 has 14 residues. CDR3 amino acids: CASSLSQGGTEAFF. CDR3 coding DNA: TGTGCCAGCAGTTTATCCCAGGGCGGCACTGAAGCTTTCTTT.

V gene TRBV10-1 combines with J gene TRBJ1-5, with TRBD1 matching over 8 bases. Losses at the gene ends were 7 bases for V and 8 bases for J; bases not matched to a gene: 7. The CDR3 has 13 amino acids. In germline, CDR1 is WNHNN, CDR2 SYGVQD (reference sequence). CDR3 in amino acids: CASIGRGQKPQHF. DNA of the CDR3: TGCGCCAGCATCGGCAGGGGGCAGAAGCCCCAGCATTTT.

This chain uses TRBV7-2 with TRBJ1-4, with D maybe TRBD1 (6 bases). The germline V gene encodes CDR1 SGHTA and CDR2 FQGNSA. This CDR3 has 13 residues. The V gene lost 4 bases and the J gene lost 7 bases, with 10 bases spanning the gap. The CDR3 DNA reads TGTGCCAGCAGCTCCGGGACATCTGAAAAACTGTTTTTT. Amino acids: CASSSGTSEKLFF.

Written as DNA, the CDR3 is TGCGCCAGCAGCTTGGAGTCAGGGGGCCAGCCCCAGCATTTT. Its protein is CASSLESGGQPQHF. The chain links TRBV5-1 to TRBJ1-5, with 8 bases fitting TRBD1. Losses at the gene ends were 0 bases for V and 7 bases for J; bases not matched to a gene: 3. The CDR3 is 14 amino acids. Germline CDR1 and CDR2: SGHRS and YFSETQ.

The V call is TRBV29-1, the J call TRBJ1-5; perhaps TRBD1 as D (6 bases). The CDR3 contains 14 residues. Germline CDR1 SQVTM, CDR2 ANQGSEA. V was pared by 4 bases and J by 8 bases, with 18 bases between. Written as DNA, the CDR3 is TGCAGCGTTGTGGGGGCAGGTGCGGGAGAGCCCCAGCATTTT. Translation gives CSVVGAGAGEPQHF.

The chain combines TRBV6-5 with TRBJ1-1; D call uncertain. The V end was cut by 6 bases, the J end by 0 bases, with 11 bases between. The germline gives CDR1 MNHEY, CDR2 SVGAGI. The CDR3 has 14 amino acids. The CDR3 nucleotides read TGTGCCAGCAGGGCTAGAAGAATGAACACTGAAGCTTTCTTT. As protein: CASRARRMNTEAFF.

As for this clone: The same CDR3 also results from other DNA sequences found in this sample. The chain carries TRBV7-2 and TRBJ1-1; tentative D call: TRBD1 (6 bases). V was trimmed by 3 bases and J by 0 bases, leaving 8 bases between them. This CDR3 is built from 14 residues. The germline gives CDR1 SGHTA, CDR2 FQGNSA. The CDR3 DNA is TGTGCCAGCAGCTTGACAGGTATGAACACTGAAGCTTTCTTT. This codes for CASSLTGMNTEAFF.

The chain combines TRBV28 with TRBJ1-4; no clear D gene. Trimming pared 5 bases from V and 8 bases from J, leaving 12 bases between. The CDR3 length is 13 residues. From germline, CDR1 is MDHEN and CDR2 SYDVKM. CDR3 coding DNA: TGTGCCAGCAGTGGGAGGTCGTGGGAAAAACTGTTTTTT. Protein product: CASSGRSWEKLFF.

This clone was picked up one time. The rearrangement uses TRBV6-5 and TRBJ1-2; tentative D call: TRBD1 (6 bases). The CDR3 sequence is 15 residues long. Germline assignment: CDR1 MNHEY and CDR2 SVGAGI. Trimming shortened V by 2 bases and J by 4 bases, and 14 bases separated the two germline ends. CDR3 sequence reads: CASSYNLQGPYGYTF. The CDR3 DNA reads as TGTGCCAGCAGTTACAATCTTCAGGGGCCCTATGGCTACACCTTC.

J is TRBJ2-7 and V is TRBV6-2 or TRBV6-3; D is unclear. Trimming shortened V by 4 bases and J by 2 bases, and 6 bases separated the two germline ends. This CDR3 comprises 12 residues. CDR1 MNHEY and CDR2 SVGEGT come from the germline V gene. The CDR3 bases are TGTGCCAGCAGTTCGGTTGCCTACGAGCAGTACTTC. Its protein product is CASSSVAYEQYF.

The chain uses TRBV12-5 and TRBJ1-3; 7 bases map to TRBD1. Germline CDR1 and CDR2: LGHNT and FRNRAP. The length of the CDR3 is 17 residues. V was clipped by 7 bases and J by 0 bases; unmatched bases: 12. CDR3 bases: TGTGCTAGTGCCTACGAAGGACAGGCCTACTCTGGAAACACCATATATTTT. It specifies CASAYEGQAYSGNTIYF.

The J gene is TRBJ1-2, the V gene TRBV5-4; a weak D match, TRBD1 (6 bases). V was trimmed by 4 bases and J by 2 bases, leaving 12 bases between them. The CDR3 extends over 14 amino acids. The germline V gene has CDR1 SGHNT and CDR2 YYREEE (reference sequence). CDR3 DNA sequence: TGTGCCAGCAGCCTGACCGGACAGAACTATGGCTACACCTTC. It encodes CASSLTGQNYGYTF.

The chain employs TRBV3-1 (or the pseudogene TRBV3-2) and TRBJ2-7; TRBD2 is a possible D gene (6 bases). Germline lookup yields CDR1 LGHDT and CDR2 YNNKEL (reference sequence). Deletions cut 2 bases from V and 3 bases from J, with 14 bases between. The CDR3 is 15 amino acids. CDR3 bases: TGTGCCAGCAGCCAACCTGGGACTTACCTCTACGAGCAGTACTTC. Encoded protein: CASSQPGTYLYEQYF.

V is TRBV27 and J is TRBJ1-1; 7 nucleotides match TRBD1. V shed 7 bases and J 1 base; nucleotides not matched to a gene: 6. The CDR3 totals 14 residues. Germline CDR1 is MNHEY and CDR2 is SMNVEV (reference sequence). The CDR3, as DNA: TGTGCCAGCAATCGACAGGGACCGAACACTGAAGCTTTCTTT. Translating gives CASNRQGPNTEAFF.

The rearrangement links TRBV11-2 to TRBJ1-2, with D maybe TRBD1 (5 bases). Deletions cut 2 bases from V and 8 bases from J, with 18 bases between. Germline V CDR1 and CDR2: SGHAT, FQNNGV. The CDR3 is 15 amino acids. The CDR3 here is CASSLSGGYITGYTF. The CDR3 nucleotides are TGTGCCAGCAGCTTAAGCGGGGGGTATATTACAGGCTACACCTTC.

This chain links TRBV3-1 (or the pseudogene TRBV3-2) with TRBJ2-3; D not resolved. V was trimmed by 0 bases and J by 9 bases, leaving 7 bases between them. The CDR3 has 12 amino acids. The germline gives CDR1 LGHDT, CDR2 YNNKEL (reference sequence). The CDR3, as DNA: TGTGCCAGCAGCCAAGATGAACGGACGCAGTATTTT. Amino acid sequence: CASSQDERTQYF.

The chain links TRBV5-1 to TRBJ2-7; D unresolved. The CDR3 is 15 residues long. The ends were cut back, 0 bases at V and 0 bases at J, with 10 bases in the middle. CDR1 is SGHRS and CDR2 is YFSETQ in the germline V gene. The CDR3 nucleotides read TGCGCCAGCAGCTTGGCCTCGAGCATCTCCTACGAGCAGTACTTC. Encoded protein: CASSLASSISYEQYF.

V is TRBV15 and J is TRBJ1-5; D gene ambiguous. V lost 3 bases, J lost 0 bases, and 3 bases lay in between. In germline, CDR1 is LNHNV, CDR2 YYDKDF (reference sequence). The CDR3 is 13 amino acids. CDR3 sequence (DNA): TGTGCCACCAGCAGCTATAGCAATCAGCCCCAGCATTTT. This encodes CATSSYSNQPQHF.